The 32 T cell receptor beta chains in this list originate from one sample, sequenced in a study of cytomegalovirus exposure and HLA in healthy donors. The PCR had 60 Vbeta and 13 Jbeta primers. Clones were read by immunoSEQ multiplex PCR, and TCRdb kept only the in-frame ones, dropping some. This sample has under 300,000 clones; about nine tenths occur once, and the top ten carry roughly 1.6%. The specimen was PBMCs. The receptors stem from a girl under 10 years old in good health and CMV-seronegative.

The chain is built from TRBV7-9 and TRBJ1-4; D ambiguous. The V end lost 5 bases, the J end lost 4 bases, and 11 bases lay between the germline ends. CDR3 length: 14 residues. Germline V gene lookup returns CDR1 SEHNR and CDR2 FQNEAQ (reference sequence). DNA for the CDR3: TGTGCCAGCAGCCGGAGTCTTATTAATGAAAAACTGTTTTTT. This sequence encodes CASSRSLINEKLFF.

The chain joins TRBV2 to TRBJ2-2, with 13 bases identical to TRBD2. The CDR3 runs 18 residues. CDR1 is SNHLY, CDR2 FYNNEI, per germline. Trimming at V came to 6 bases and at J to 5 bases, leaving 12 bases not matched to a gene. The chain's CDR3 is CASRPGTSGAVGTGELFF. CDR3 nucleotide sequence: TGTGCCAGCAGACCCGGGACTAGCGGGGCTGTGGGAACCGGGGAGCTGTTTTTT.

The chain carries TRBV2 and TRBJ2-3; 7 bases fit TRBD2. The CDR3 is 16 amino acids. Trimming took 0 bases from V and 3 from J; bases not matched to a gene: 6. CDR1 is SNHLY and CDR2 is FYNNEI in the germline V gene. The CDR3: CASSEALEGGTDTQYF. CDR3 coding DNA: TGTGCCAGCAGTGAAGCGCTTGAGGGAGGGACAGATACGCAGTATTTT.

V gene TRBV5-1 combines with J gene TRBJ2-2; maybe TRBD2 (5 bases). Between the trimmed V and J ends, which lost 4 bases and 4 bases, there was a span of 20 bases. Germline values: CDR1 SGHRS, CDR2 YFSETQ. The CDR3 extends over 17 amino acids. CDR3 sequence (DNA): TGCGCCAGCAGCCCCCCCACCAGGCCTGGAGGCACCGGGGAGCTGTTTTTT. It specifies CASSPPTRPGGTGELFF.

The chain employs TRBV9 and TRBJ2-7; possibly TRBD1 for D (6 bases). Germline values: CDR1 SGDLS, CDR2 YYNGEE. Trimming left V 2 bases short and J 5 bases short, with 14 bases between. There are 14 residues in the CDR3. This chain's CDR3 is CASSVAGQHDEQYF. The CDR3 DNA follows: TGTGCCAGCAGCGTTGCCGGACAGCACGACGAGCAGTACTTC. The entire variable domain, with the rest obtained from reference TRBV9 and TRBJ2-7, is as follows: DSGVTQTPKHLITATGQRVTLRCSPRSGDLSVYWYQQSLDQGLQFLIQYYNGEERAKGNILERFSAQQFPDLHSELNLSSLELGDSALYFCASSVAGQHDEQYFGPGTRLTVT.

This clone was seen once. The chain is built from TRBV5-1 and TRBJ2-1, with TRBD2 as a possible D gene (6 bases). The V gene lost 4 bases and the J gene lost 0 bases, with 11 bases spanning the gap. This CDR3 region has 15 residues. CDR1 and CDR2 (germline): SGHRS, YFSETQ. The CDR3 bases are TGCGCCAGCAGCGTCGGGAGTAGCTCCTACAATGAGCAGTTCTTC. Translating it yields CASSVGSSSYNEQFF.

The chain links TRBV27 to TRBJ1-2, with 7 bases lining up with TRBD1. The CDR3 is made up of 14 amino acids. Germline lookup yields CDR1 MNHEY and CDR2 SMNVEV (reference sequence). The V and J ends lost 0 bases and 13 bases, in that order; junction bases with no gene match: 11. This CDR3 reads CASSLSMTGSPLTF. The CDR3 DNA reads TGTGCCAGCAGTTTATCGATGACAGGGAGTCCCCTCACCTTC.

The chain combines TRBV10-3 with TRBJ2-7; a weak D match, TRBD1 (6 bases). V was clipped by 1 base and J by 3 bases, with 16 bases between them. In germline, CDR1 is ENHRY, CDR2 SYGVKD. The length of the CDR3 is 16 residues. The CDR3 loop reads CAISEWRQAPFYEQYF. Here the CDR3 DNA reads TGTGCCATCAGTGAGTGGCGACAGGCGCCGTTCTACGAGCAGTACTTC.

The V and J genes are TRBV28 and TRBJ1-2; 8 bases line up with TRBD1. The CDR3 loop spans 15 amino acids. The V gene end was trimmed by 4 bases and the J gene end by 8 bases; junction bases not matched to a gene: 12. Germline V CDR1 and CDR2: MDHEN, SYDVKM. CDR3 DNA: TGTGCCAGCAGTTCACCTCCCCGGACAGGGTGGGGCTACACCTTC. Translation gives CASSSPPRTGWGYTF.

The V gene is TRBV5-1, the J gene TRBJ2-4; 16 nucleotides line up with TRBD2. Trimming at V came to 0 bases and at J to 6 bases, leaving 6 bases not matched to a gene. Looked up from germline, CDR1 is SGHRS and CDR2 is YFSETQ. The CDR3 is made up of 18 amino acids. The CDR3 DNA reads TGCGCCAGCAGCTTGGGGGGGACTAGCGGGAGGGCCGGAAACATTCAGTACTTC. Translation: CASSLGGTSGRAGNIQYF. Full variable domain (remainder filled in from reference TRBV5-1 and TRBJ2-4): KAGVTQTPRYLIKTRGQQVTLSCSPISGHRSVSWYQQTPGQGLQFLFEYFSETQRNKGNFPGRFSGRQFSNSRSEMNVSTLELGDSALYLCASSLGGTSGRAGNIQYFGAGTRLSVL.

The rearrangement links TRBV27 to TRBJ2-2; no clear D. The germline gives CDR1 MNHEY, CDR2 SMNVEV (reference sequence). Trimming removed 3 bases at V and 6 bases at J, with 8 bases between. The CDR3 length is 13 residues. CDR3 coding DNA: TGTGCCAGCAGTTTGAGTGCGGCCGGGGAGCTGTTTTTT. Translation: CASSLSAAGELFF.

The chain recombines TRBV6-1 with TRBJ2-5; 7 nucleotides match TRBD1. CDR1 is MNHNS and CDR2 is SASEGT in the germline V gene. CDR3 length: 13 amino acids. V shed 7 bases and J 4 bases; nucleotides not matched to a gene: 6. The CDR3 spells CASTTGWIETQYF. The CDR3 nucleotides read TGTGCCAGCACGACAGGGTGGATAGAGACCCAGTACTTC.

V gene TRBV10-1 combines with J gene TRBJ2-3; 7 bases fit TRBD1. Trimming at V came to 2 bases and at J to 2 bases, leaving 10 bases not matched to a gene. This CDR3 contains 17 residues. CDR1 WNHNN and CDR2 SYGVQD come from the germline V gene (reference sequence). The chain's CDR3 is CASSEPRTGQYTDTQYF. DNA for the CDR3: TGCGCCAGCAGTGAGCCTCGGACAGGACAGTACACAGATACGCAGTATTTT.

The chain uses TRBV6-5 and TRBJ2-3; the match to TRBD2 covers 13 bases. CDR3 length: 16 residues. Germline V gene data show CDR1 as MNHEY and CDR2 as SVGAGI. The V segment lost 4 bases and the J segment 2 bases; nucleotides outside the gene matches: 3. CDR3 sequence: CASSWTSGGLTDTQYF. The CDR3 nucleotides are TGTGCCAGCAGTTGGACTAGCGGGGGTCTCACAGATACGCAGTATTTT.

The chain has TRBV27 and TRBJ1-1, with a possible D match to TRBD1 (6 bases). The CDR3 contains 13 residues. The V gene's germline CDR1 is MNHEY and CDR2 SMNVEV (reference sequence). V was shortened by 6 bases and J by 5 bases, with 13 bases between the two germline ends. CDR3 sequence reads: CASRPQGITEAFF. DNA for the CDR3: TGTGCCAGCAGACCACAGGGTATAACTGAAGCTTTCTTT.

The chain recombines TRBV19 with TRBJ2-3; TRBD2 is a possible D gene (6 bases). Germline V gene lookup returns CDR1 LNHDA and CDR2 SQIVND (reference sequence). The CDR3 consists of 14 residues. Trimming pared 3 bases from V and 6 bases from J, leaving 13 bases between. In nucleotides, the CDR3 is TGTGCCAGTAGTATTCGGGAGCCCAAGGATACGCAGTATTTT. This gives the protein CASSIREPKDTQYF. The full variable domain, in which reference TRBV19 and TRBJ2-3 provide the parts outside the CDR3, is DGGITQSPKYLFRKEGQNVTLSCEQNLNHDAMYWYRQDPGQGLRLIYYSQIVNDFQKGDIAEGYSVSREKKESFPLTVTSAQKNPTAFYLCASSIREPKDTQYFGPGTRLTVL.

This rearrangement joins TRBV5-1 to TRBJ2-7; TRBD1 might be the D (5 bases). The CDR3 runs to 16 residues. Trimming removed 0 bases at V and 2 bases at J, with 15 bases between. The V gene's germline CDR1 is SGHRS and CDR2 YFSETQ. The CDR3 DNA reads TGCGCCAGCAGCTTGGCCCGGCAGGGATTCACCTACGAGCAGTACTTC. The encoded protein is CASSLARQGFTYEQYF. The whole variable domain, filled in from reference TRBV5-1 and TRBJ2-7, reads KAGVTQTPRYLIKTRGQQVTLSCSPISGHRSVSWYQQTPGQGLQFLFEYFSETQRNKGNFPGRFSGRQFSNSRSEMNVSTLELGDSALYLCASSLARQGFTYEQYFGPGTRLTVT.

This chain joins TRBV18 and TRBJ1-5; D remains ambiguous. The CDR3 is 14 residues long. The germline V gene encodes CDR1 KGHSH and CDR2 LQKENI. Trimming took 1 base from V and 4 from J, leaving 8 bases between them. The CDR3 sequence: CASSPQSDNQPQHF. CDR3 in DNA: TGTGCCAGCTCACCACAGAGCGATAATCAGCCCCAGCATTTT.

V gene TRBV27 combines with J gene TRBJ2-1; tentative D call: TRBD1 (6 bases). Germline assignment: CDR1 MNHEY and CDR2 SMNVEV (reference sequence). The CDR3 extends over 13 amino acids. The V end was cut by 4 bases, the J end by 8 bases, with 12 bases between. CDR3 amino acids: CASSSTGLYEQFF. CDR3 bases: TGTGCCAGCAGTTCAACAGGGCTCTATGAGCAGTTCTTC.

This clone was observed a single time. The V call is TRBV30, the J call TRBJ1-6; 9 bases match TRBD1. CDR1 and CDR2 from the germline V gene are GTSNPN and SVGIG (reference sequence). The J segment lost 0 bases and the V segment lost 2 bases, leaving 5 bases of the junction unmatched. This CDR3 is built from 17 residues. CDR3 in amino acids: CAWSRDRESSYNSPLHF. For the CDR3, the DNA is TGTGCCTGGAGTCGGGACAGGGAAAGCTCCTATAATTCACCCCTCCACTTT.

The chain couples TRBV14 to TRBJ2-7; TRBD1 matches at 7 bases. V shed 4 bases, J shed 3 bases, and the junction held 6 bases outside the gene matches. Germline V lookup: CDR1 SGHDN, CDR2 FVKESK. CDR3 length: 14 amino acids. CDR3 loop: CASSLPGQSYEQYF. In DNA, the CDR3 is TGTGCCAGCAGCCTTCCGGGACAGAGCTACGAGCAGTACTTC. The whole variable domain, filled in from reference TRBV14 and TRBJ2-7, reads EAGVTQFPSHSVIEKGQTVTLRCDPISGHDNLYWYRRVMGKEIKFLLHFVKESKQDESGMPNNRFLAERTGGTYSTLKVQPAELEDSGVYFCASSLPGQSYEQYFGPGTRLTVT.

The V call is TRBV2, the J call TRBJ1-6, with 7 bases fitting TRBD1. The V segment lost 7 bases and the J segment 7 bases; nucleotides outside the gene matches: 7. This CDR3 spans 14 amino acids. The germline CDR1 and CDR2 sequences are SNHLY and FYNNEI. CDR3 in DNA: TGTGCCAGCATATGGACAGGAAACAATTCACCCCTCCACTTT. Protein sequence: CASIWTGNNSPLHF.

The chain is built from TRBV5-4 and TRBJ1-5; 7 nucleotides match TRBD1. Unmatched junction bases numbered 6, after V lost 0 bases and J lost 3 bases. The CDR3 covers 16 residues. Germline CDR1 and CDR2: SGHNT and YYREEE (reference sequence). CDR3 protein: CASSLGPDRANQPQHF. CDR3 nucleotide sequence: TGTGCCAGCAGCTTGGGCCCAGACAGGGCCAATCAGCCCCAGCATTTT.

The genes are TRBV29-1 and TRBJ2-7; 8 bases line up with TRBD2. The CDR3 contains 14 residues. V gave up 8 bases and J gave up 3 bases; unmatched junction bases: 12. The V gene's germline CDR1 is SQVTM and CDR2 ANQGSEA. The CDR3 region has the DNA TGCAGCTCCCGGGGGGGAGCAGGGAACTACGAGCAGTACTTC. Translation gives CSSRGGAGNYEQYF.

This sequence joins TRBV7-8 and TRBJ1-2; tentatively, D is TRBD1 (5 bases). The CDR3 extends over 14 amino acids. The germline V and J ends were trimmed by 5 bases and 2 bases, with 12 bases remaining between them. Germline loops: CDR1 SGHVS, CDR2 FQNEAQ. The CDR3, as DNA: TGTGCCAGCAGCCCCTGGGGGGGGAACTATGGCTACACCTTC. This codes for CASSPWGGNYGYTF.

Of note for this clone: An end of the junction differs from the germline gene, which may be a read error. This CDR3 reads CASSPTGEGYGQYF. In DNA, the CDR3 is TGCGCCAGCAGCCCCACCGGAGAGGGATACGGGCAGTACTTC. V gene TRBV4-1 combines with J gene TRBJ2-7; tentative D call: TRBD2 (5 bases). There are 14 residues in the CDR3. Germline CDR1 and CDR2: MGHRA and YSYEKL.

The chain couples TRBV5-4 to TRBJ1-1, with D tentatively TRBD1 (5 bases). The CDR3 contains 15 residues. V dropped 4 bases and J dropped 5 bases, with 18 bases sitting between them. Germline CDR1 reads SGHNT; CDR2 reads YYREEE (reference sequence). CDR3: CASSPYDSPGTEAFF. The CDR3 bases are TGTGCCAGCAGCCCGTACGACAGCCCCGGGACTGAAGCTTTCTTT.

This clone occurred once. The V and J genes are TRBV6-1 and TRBJ2-1, with TRBD2 matching 9 bases. The junction had 9 bases not matched to a gene; V was cut back by 7 bases and J by 8 bases. The CDR3 totals 14 residues. Germline loops: CDR1 MNHNS, CDR2 SASEGT. CDR3 DNA: TGTGCCAGCATGAGAGCGGGGGGCTCCGATGAGCAGTTCTTC. This translates into CASMRAGGSDEQFF.

The chain joins TRBV27 to TRBJ2-5, with D possibly TRBD1 on 6 matching bases. Deletions cut 5 bases from V and 2 bases from J, with 21 bases between. The germline V gene has CDR1 MNHEY and CDR2 SMNVEV (reference sequence). The length of the CDR3 is 17 residues. The CDR3 loop reads CASSVGAGAVWQETQYF. The CDR3 DNA reads TGTGCCAGCAGTGTGGGGGCAGGGGCGGTGTGGCAAGAGACCCAGTACTTC.

DNA for the CDR3: TGTGCCAGCAGCTTAGGTCAGGGTACTAACTATGGCTACACCTTC. This codes for CASSLGQGTNYGYTF. The genes are TRBV7-2 and TRBJ1-2; TRBD1 is a possible D gene (5 bases). This CDR3 region has 15 residues. Trimming left V 1 base short and J 0 bases short, with 9 bases between. Per germline, CDR1 SGHTA and CDR2 FQGNSA. Looking up the rest from reference TRBV7-2 and TRBJ1-2 gives the full variable domain: GAGVSQSPSNKVTEKGKDVELRCDPISGHTALYWYRQSLGQGLEFLIYFQGNSAPDKSGLPSDRFSAERTGGSVSTLTIQRTQQEDSAVYLCASSLGQGTNYGYTFGSGTRLTVV.

In DNA, the CDR3 is TGTGCCAGCAGTGGGGGCAGTAACTCTGGAAACACCATATATTTT. This codes for CASSGGSNSGNTIYF. The chain employs TRBV2 and TRBJ1-3, with TRBD1 as a possible D gene (5 bases). The CDR3 consists of 15 residues. Germline CDR1 reads SNHLY; CDR2 reads FYNNEI. Trimming left V 4 bases short and J 0 bases short, with 10 bases between.

J is TRBJ2-1 and V is TRBV28; TRBD2 aligns across 12 bases. The V gene's germline CDR1 is MDHEN and CDR2 SYDVKM. This CDR3 region has 16 residues. The junction had 10 bases not matched to a gene; V was cut back by 6 bases and J by 7 bases. The CDR3 sequence is CASSYGGLAGINEQFF. CDR3 nucleotides: TGTGCCAGCAGCTACGGAGGACTAGCGGGGATTAATGAGCAGTTCTTC.